These 10 T cell receptor beta chains came from one sample sequenced in a study of blood T cell repertoires in COVID-19. Sequencing was performed with immunoSEQ multiplex PCR; in TCRdb, only in-frame clones are kept and a portion is missing. The data hold some 200,000 clones, with 82% observed a single time. The sequenced sample consisted of peripheral blood. The receptor set was obtained from a woman in her seventies with COVID-19, enrolled during active disease.

The chain links TRBV2 to TRBJ2-2, with TRBD1 matching over 8 bases. Germline-derived CDR1 and CDR2 are SNHLY and FYNNEI. The CDR3 consists of 15 residues. The ends lost 6 bases at V and 3 bases at J; junction bases unmatched: 6. The CDR3 loop is CASSQQTGDTGELFF. CDR3 nucleotides: TGTGCCAGCAGCCAACAGACAGGGGACACCGGGGAGCTGTTTTTT.

CDR3 sequence reads: CASHPGGGYNEQFF. CDR3 nucleotide sequence: TGTGCCAGTCACCCGGGGGGCGGGTACAATGAGCAGTTCTTC. The chain carries TRBV28 and TRBJ2-1, with D possibly being TRBD2 (7 bases). This CDR3 has 14 residues. The germline gives CDR1 MDHEN, CDR2 SYDVKM. Trimming removed 9 bases from V and 4 bases from J, with 16 bases in between. The variable domain in full, completed from reference TRBV28 and TRBJ2-1, reads DVKVTQSSRYLVKRTGEKVFLECVQDMDHENMFWYRQDPGLGLRLIYFSYDVKMKEKGDIPEGYSVSREKKERFSLILESASTNQTSMYLCASHPGGGYNEQFFGPGTRLTVL.

The J gene is TRBJ1-1, the V gene TRBV10-3; D uncertain. CDR1 is ENHRY and CDR2 is SYGVKD in the germline V gene. The CDR3 has 12 residues. V was pared by 1 base and J by 6 bases, with 6 bases between. CDR3 residues: CAISEYGAEAFF. The DNA for the CDR3 is TGTGCCATCAGTGAGTACGGGGCTGAAGCTTTCTTT.

The chain combines TRBV3-1 (or the pseudogene TRBV3-2) with TRBJ2-1; TRBD2 agrees at 13 bases. This CDR3 has 17 residues. Germline V lookup: CDR1 LGHDT, CDR2 YNNKEL (reference sequence). V dropped 5 bases and J dropped 3; count of bases not matched to a gene: 7. CDR3 nucleotides: TGTGCCAGCAGCACCCGGACTAGCGGGAGCCTCTACAATGAGCAGTTCTTC. The encoded protein is CASSTRTSGSLYNEQFF.

The chain has TRBV18 and TRBJ2-3, with TRBD2 matching over 11 bases. The length of the CDR3 is 16 residues. In germline, CDR1 is KGHSH, CDR2 LQKENI. The junction had 5 bases not matched to a gene; V was cut back by 0 bases and J by 6 bases. The chain's CDR3 is CASSPPSSGRKDTQYF. DNA for the CDR3: TGTGCCAGCTCACCACCCTCTAGCGGGAGGAAGGATACGCAGTATTTT.

The chain recombines TRBV6-2 or TRBV6-3 with TRBJ1-2, with 7 bases fitting TRBD1. The CDR3 runs 16 residues. Germline V lookup: CDR1 MNHEY, CDR2 SVGEGT. Trimming removed 6 bases from V and 3 bases from J; junction bases left unmatched: 13. This CDR3 is CASSPMTGSIHYGYTF. CDR3 in DNA: TGTGCCAGCAGCCCTATGACAGGGAGCATCCACTATGGCTACACCTTC.

The chain has TRBV6-5 and TRBJ2-2, with D possibly TRBD1 on 5 matching bases. V was cut by 2 bases and J by 1 base, with 8 bases left in between. The CDR3 totals 15 residues. The germline gives CDR1 MNHEY, CDR2 SVGAGI. The CDR3 DNA sequence: TGTGCCAGCAGTTACAACAGGATGAACACCGGGGAGCTGTTTTTT. This sequence encodes CASSYNRMNTGELFF.

V and J are TRBV28 and TRBJ1-1, with 9 bases lining up with TRBD1. This CDR3 region has 15 residues. Germline CDR1 MDHEN, CDR2 SYDVKM. V lost 5 bases, J lost 1 base, and 5 bases stayed unmatched. The DNA for the CDR3 is TGTGCCAGCAGTACACCGGGACAGGGGAACACTGAAGCTTTCTTT. Protein product: CASSTPGQGNTEAFF.

This chain uses TRBV21-1 with TRBJ2-7; TRBD2 reflects the table's D call only, with no check against the DNA. TRBV21-1 is noted as a pseudogene. CDR3 length equals 13 residues. CDR3 amino acids: CARTGTAAYEQYF. In DNA, the CDR3 is TGTGCCAGAACGGGTACGGCTGCATACGAGCAGTACTTC.

The chain links TRBV9 to TRBJ1-1; the D is unclear. The CDR3 loop spans 13 amino acids. The V gene lost 3 bases and the J gene lost 3 bases, with 9 bases spanning the gap. The V gene's germline CDR1 is SGDLS and CDR2 YYNGEE. In DNA form, the CDR3 reads TGTGCCAGCAGCGCTGCAGGCGACACTGAAGCTTTCTTT. Translated, it gives CASSAAGDTEAFF.